One and the same sample provided the 27 T cell receptor beta chains below, sequenced in a study of vaccination and CD4 T cells after COVID-19. Scientists ran DNA taken from cultured CD4+ T cells through the Oncomine TCR Beta short-read assay for sequencing. Each CDR3 protein is one row after TCRdb ran MiXCR on the PCR reads. The table records around 26,000 distinct CDR3 sequences, about 40% of them present only once. The antigens for these receptors are not known. Time point: late sampling 161 to 241 days after vaccination in a few convalescent patients. Treatment: approximately nine-day PBMC culture with coronavirus spike peptide pools or control peptides (ViraFEST assay). Sequencing used CD4+ T cells from blood, cultured in vitro, obtained about 7 months after SARS-CoV-2 vaccination. These receptors were obtained from a human donor who had recovered from COVID-19.

The genes are TRBV4-1 and TRBJ2-2, with 9 bases identical to TRBD2. Germline V gene data show CDR1 as MGHRA and CDR2 as YSYEKL. J was trimmed by 2 bases and V by 5 bases; bases with no gene match: 3. The CDR3 has 15 residues. The CDR3 coding sequence is TGCGCCAGCAGCGGGCTAGCGGGAAACACCGGGGAGCTGTTTTTT. Translation: CASSGLAGNTGELFF.

The rearrangement uses TRBV6-6 and TRBJ2-1; D is undetermined. Germline assignment: CDR1 MNHNY and CDR2 SVGAGI (reference sequence). V gave up 3 bases and J gave up 9 bases, with 18 bases separating them. The CDR3 covers 15 residues. Written as DNA, the CDR3 is TGTGCCAGCAGTTATGGGTGGAACCACCCGGCTGAGCAGTTCTTC. The encoded protein is CASSYGWNHPAEQFF.

There are a few counts of this clonotype. This chain joins TRBV20-1 and TRBJ1-2; 10 nucleotides align to TRBD1. V lost 5 bases to trimming and J lost 6 bases; unmatched junction nucleotides: 6. This CDR3 spans 13 amino acids. CDR1 DFQATT and CDR2 SNEGSKA come from the germline V gene (reference sequence). CDR3 in amino acids: CSAPDRGGHGYTF. In DNA form, the CDR3 reads TGCAGTGCTCCGGACAGGGGGGGTCATGGCTACACCTTC.

This clonotype was recorded once. The genes are TRBV5-1 and TRBJ1-1; D is uncertain. Germline V gene lookup returns CDR1 SGHRS and CDR2 YFSETQ. The CDR3 sequence is 15 residues long. V lost 0 bases and J 4 bases, leaving 13 bases between the germline ends. Written as DNA, the CDR3 is TGCGCCAGCAGCTTGGATGCGGTGTCGGGCACTGAAGCTTTCTTT. Translation: CASSLDAVSGTEAFF.

The chain employs TRBV18 and TRBJ2-5, with D hard to call. This CDR3 comprises 11 residues. The ends were cut back, 8 bases at V and 4 bases at J, with 8 bases in the middle. In germline, CDR1 is KGHSH, CDR2 LQKENI. The CDR3 protein is CASSPRETQYF. CDR3 nucleotides: TGTGCCAGCAGTCCTCGAGAGACCCAGTACTTC.

This clonotype was seen more than once but under ten times. This chain links TRBV6-1 with TRBJ2-2; 8 nucleotides align to TRBD2. The CDR3 totals 14 residues. The V segment lost 6 bases and the J segment 5 bases; nucleotides outside the gene matches: 5. Looked up from germline, CDR1 is MNHNS and CDR2 is SASEGT. The CDR3 sequence: CASSGTRGTGELFF. CDR3 DNA sequence: TGTGCCAGCAGCGGGACTAGGGGAACCGGGGAGCTGTTTTTT.

The chain employs TRBV7-2 and TRBJ2-1, with D hard to call. Germline V lookup: CDR1 SGHTA, CDR2 FQGNSA. CDR3 length: 15 amino acids. Trimming took off 5 bases at V and 0 bases at J, with 11 bases between the two ends. The CDR3 sequence is CASSPQSGSYNEQFF. CDR3 nucleotides: TGTGCCAGCAGCCCACAGTCCGGCTCCTACAATGAGCAGTTCTTC.

V gene TRBV29-1 combines with J gene TRBJ1-2, with D maybe TRBD1 (5 bases). The CDR3 is made up of 13 amino acids. CDR1 and CDR2 from the germline V gene are SQVTM and ANQGSEA. V was cut by 3 bases and J by 3 bases, with 11 bases left in between. The CDR3 protein is CSVDRDVDYGYTF. The CDR3 coding sequence is TGCAGCGTTGACAGGGACGTTGACTATGGCTACACCTTC. The entire variable domain, with the rest obtained from reference TRBV29-1 and TRBJ1-2, is as follows: SAVISQKPSRDICQRGTSLTIQCQVDSQVTMMFWYRQQPGQSLTLIATANQGSEATYESGFVIDKFPISRPNLTFSTLTVSNMSPEDSSIYLCSVDRDVDYGYTFGSGTRLTVV.

V is TRBV11-2 and J is TRBJ2-1; a possible D gene is TRBD2 (5 bases). V lost 6 bases and J lost 7, with 13 bases in between. The germline V gene has CDR1 SGHAT and CDR2 FQNNGV. This CDR3 comprises 13 residues. CDR3: CASRRVASNEQFF. The CDR3, as DNA: TGTGCCAGCAGGAGGGTAGCTTCGAATGAGCAGTTCTTC.

The V call is TRBV4-1, the J call TRBJ2-7; D gene ambiguous. Trimming stripped 1 base from V and 2 bases from J, with 9 bases between. CDR1 is MGHRA and CDR2 is YSYEKL in the germline V gene. The CDR3 is 14 residues long. The CDR3 nucleotides read TGCGCCAGCAGCCAAGGCCGATCCCCCTACGAGCAGTACTTC. Encoded protein: CASSQGRSPYEQYF.

The chain joins TRBV5-6 to TRBJ1-2; unclear D gene. The CDR3 loop spans 11 amino acids. V was cut by 3 bases and J by 5 bases, with 5 bases left in between. CDR1 SGHDT and CDR2 YYEEEE come from the germline V gene. The CDR3 DNA reads as TGTGCCAGCAGCTGGACTTATGGCTACACCTTC. Its protein is CASSWTYGYTF.

The chain joins TRBV7-2 to TRBJ2-3; TRBD2 aligns across 9 bases. Germline CDR1 SGHTA, CDR2 FQGNSA. After removal of 2 bases from V and 2 bases from J, the junction contained 14 bases not matched to a gene. The CDR3 extends over 19 amino acids. The DNA of the CDR3 is TGTGCCAGCAGCTTACCCGTCATAGCGGGAGTCCCAATCACAGATACGCAGTATTTT. Its translation is CASSLPVIAGVPITDTQYF.

The gene calls are TRBV4-1 and TRBJ1-2; D remains ambiguous. The V end lost 1 base, the J end lost 5 bases, and 17 bases lay between the germline ends. The CDR3 extends over 16 amino acids. Germline V gene lookup returns CDR1 MGHRA and CDR2 YSYEKL. CDR3 amino acids: CASSQAPGARAYGYTF. The CDR3 bases are TGCGCCAGCAGCCAAGCCCCGGGAGCGAGGGCATATGGCTACACCTTC.

This clonotype is large (0.1 to 1%). CDR3 bases: TGTGCCAGCAGCCCTTTGGCGGTTGTGACCCAGTACTTC. Its translation: CASSPLAVVTQYF. The chain carries TRBV7-2 and TRBJ2-5; no clear D. The germline gives CDR1 SGHTA, CDR2 FQGNSA. This CDR3 has 13 amino acids. V gave up 5 bases and J gave up 7 bases, with 14 bases separating them.

The genes are TRBV18 and TRBJ2-7; TRBD2 matches at 7 bases. The CDR3 consists of 15 residues. Germline-derived CDR1 and CDR2 are KGHSH and LQKENI. J was trimmed by 2 bases and V by 3 bases; bases with no gene match: 7. CDR3 amino acids: CASSPRAGAAYEQYF. In nucleotides, the CDR3 is TGTGCCAGCTCACCTAGGGCGGGAGCTGCCTACGAGCAGTACTTC.

The V gene is TRBV7-6, the J gene TRBJ2-7; D gene unclear. Trimming removed 1 base from V and 6 bases from J, with 13 bases in between. The germline CDR1 and CDR2 sequences are SGHVS and FNYEAQ. CDR3 length: 14 amino acids. This chain's CDR3 is CASSLDARHGEQYF. DNA of the CDR3: TGTGCCAGCAGCTTAGATGCCCGCCATGGCGAGCAGTACTTC.

This clonotype was detected only once. The chain's CDR3 is CASSLGRGTRYEQYF. As DNA, the CDR3 is TGTGCCAGCAGTTTGGGGCGGGGAACCCGCTACGAGCAGTACTTC. The chain links TRBV28 to TRBJ2-7; D perhaps matches TRBD2 (6 bases). V dropped 3 bases and J dropped 3 bases, with 15 bases sitting between them. The germline CDR1 and CDR2 sequences are MDHEN and SYDVKM. CDR3 length: 15 residues.

On this clonotype itself: The junction departs from the called germline gene at one end, perhaps through a read error. The CDR3 DNA sequence: TGTGCCAGCGGCTTAACTAGCGGATCTCAAGAGACCCAGTACTTC. This gives the protein CASGLTSGSQETQYF. This chain joins TRBV7-3 and TRBJ2-5, with TRBD2 identical over 8 bases. CDR3 length: 15 residues. The V gene's germline CDR1 is SGHTA and CDR2 FQGTGA.

The chain carries TRBV27 and TRBJ2-7; D unclear. Trimming left V 6 bases short and J 1 base short, with 13 bases between. Germline values: CDR1 MNHEY, CDR2 SMNVEV (reference sequence). The length of the CDR3 is 14 residues. CDR3 bases: TGTGCCAGCAGGTTGTGGGTCGGGTCCTACGAGCAGTACTTC. Its translation: CASRLWVGSYEQYF.

The genes are TRBV20-1 and TRBJ2-7, with 11 bases identical to TRBD2. The V gene's germline CDR1 is DFQATT and CDR2 SNEGSKA (reference sequence). The CDR3 consists of 16 residues. V lost 5 bases, J lost 2 bases, and 11 bases stayed unmatched. CDR3 region: CSAAAWNSGRAYEQYF. The CDR3 nucleotides are TGCAGTGCTGCAGCCTGGAATAGCGGGAGGGCCTACGAGCAGTACTTC.

The sample holds a few counts of this clonotype. V usage is TRBV7-2 and J usage is TRBJ2-5; unclear D gene. This CDR3 contains 11 residues. The germline gives CDR1 SGHTA, CDR2 FQGNSA. V dropped 2 bases and J dropped 3 bases, with 1 base sitting between them. The CDR3, as DNA: TGTGCCAGCAGCTTAAAAGAGACCCAGTACTTC. Translated: CASSLKETQYF.

This clonotype was observed a few times. The chain links TRBV18 to TRBJ2-7; D is undetermined. Between the trimmed V and J ends, which lost 2 bases and 4 bases, there was a span of 15 bases. The CDR3 covers 15 residues. The germline CDR1 and CDR2 sequences are KGHSH and LQKENI. DNA for the CDR3: TGTGCCAGCTCACCAAGGGCGAACACGGATTACGAGCAGTACTTC. This encodes CASSPRANTDYEQYF.

The V and J genes are TRBV6-1 and TRBJ2-1; possible D gene TRBD2, 5 bases. Trimming shortened V by 6 bases and J by 1 base, and 16 bases separated the two germline ends. Germline CDR1 is MNHNS and CDR2 is SASEGT. The CDR3 runs to 16 residues. Written as DNA, the CDR3 is TGTGCCAGCAGCGCCCTCAGAGGGTCTTCCTACAATGAGCAGTTCTTC. Encoded protein: CASSALRGSSYNEQFF.

The rearrangement links TRBV2 to TRBJ2-7, with 7 bases aligning to TRBD1. This CDR3 spans 13 amino acids. Trimming at V came to 4 bases and at J to 5 bases, leaving 5 bases not matched to a gene. Germline V gene sequence: CDR1 SNHLY, CDR2 FYNNEI. CDR3 in amino acids: CASSADRPHEQYF. CDR3 sequence (DNA): TGTGCCAGCAGTGCGGACAGGCCCCACGAGCAGTACTTC.

The V gene is TRBV28, the J gene TRBJ2-5, with D possibly TRBD2 on 6 matching bases. The CDR3 runs 15 residues. Germline-derived CDR1 and CDR2 are MDHEN and SYDVKM. Trimming shortened V by 3 bases and J by 4 bases, and 15 bases separated the two germline ends. DNA for the CDR3: TGTGCCAGCAGTTTCGGCGGGACGCCGAGAGAGACCCAGTACTTC. It yields the protein CASSFGGTPRETQYF.

V is TRBV5-4 and J is TRBJ2-1, with D perhaps TRBD2 (5 bases). From germline, CDR1 is SGHNT and CDR2 YYREEE (reference sequence). This CDR3 comprises 15 residues. The germline V and J ends were trimmed by 1 base and 6 bases, with 14 bases remaining between them. The CDR3 spells CASSLIQYEGNEQFF. The DNA of the CDR3 is TGTGCCAGCAGCTTGATCCAGTACGAGGGCAATGAGCAGTTCTTC.

The chain carries TRBV4-1 and TRBJ2-6, with a tentative D call TRBD2 (6 bases). V lost 1 base to trimming and J lost 3 bases, with 10 bases between them. CDR1 is MGHRA and CDR2 is YSYEKL in the germline V gene. The CDR3 spans 16 residues. CDR3 in DNA: TGCGCCAGCAGCCAAGTTGCGGGGAGTGGGGCCAACGTCCTGACTTTC. Its translation: CASSQVAGSGANVLTF.